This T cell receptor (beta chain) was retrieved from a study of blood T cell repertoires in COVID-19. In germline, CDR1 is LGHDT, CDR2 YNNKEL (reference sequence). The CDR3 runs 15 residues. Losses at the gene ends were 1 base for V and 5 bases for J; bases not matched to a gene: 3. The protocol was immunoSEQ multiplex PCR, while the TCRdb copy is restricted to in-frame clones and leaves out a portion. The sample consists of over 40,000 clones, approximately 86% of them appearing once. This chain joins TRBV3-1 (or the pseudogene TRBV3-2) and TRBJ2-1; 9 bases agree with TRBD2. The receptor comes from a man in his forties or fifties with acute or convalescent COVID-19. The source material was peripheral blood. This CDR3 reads CASSQGLAGNNEQFF. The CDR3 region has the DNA TGTGCCAGCAGCCAAGGGCTAGCGGGGAACAATGAGCAGTTCTTC.